This T cell receptor beta chain was recovered during a study of blood T cell repertoires in COVID-19. The overall study: PBMCs, B-cell-depleted T cells, or T cells provided the cDNA or gDNA that made up the material.

Adults between roughly 18 and 95 years of age took part from 20 to 25 US areas. Data came from immunoSEQ multiplex PCR; TCRdb stores just in-frame clones and leaves some out. Among around 200,000 clones, roughly 82% were seen once, and the ten largest hold around 6%. This CDR3 has 15 residues. CDR1 LGHDT and CDR2 YNNKEL come from the germline V gene (reference sequence). Germline trimming cut 3 bases from V and 3 bases from J; bases unmatched to any gene: 8. V gene TRBV3-1 (or the pseudogene TRBV3-2) combines with J gene TRBJ2-7; 7 bases map to TRBD1. The clonotype originates from a middle-aged man with acute COVID-19. Sequenced: PBMCs or T cells enriched from blood (not recorded which). The CDR3 region is CASSQPAGGGYEQYF. CDR3 DNA sequence: TGTGCCAGCAGCCAGCCCGCAGGGGGTGGCTACGAGCAGTACTTC.